Listed below are T cell receptor beta chains from one sample, sequenced in a study of T cell responses to AZD1222 COVID-19 vaccine. Libraries were prepared by immunoSEQ multiplex PCR; TCRdb keeps only in-frame clonotypes and omits some of them. Of 180,000 or so clones listed, 70% to 90% are singletons. The sample was peripheral blood, taken 28 days after the second AZD1222 dose. The origin of the receptors is an adult who received the AZD1222 COVID-19 vaccine. Both conserved end residues are part of each CDR3. The order of the fields is CDR3 DNA, CDR3 protein, D gene, V gene, J gene, clone size. A D gene is named only where the DNA matches it firmly. The listing skips clone size in some rows; elsewhere it reads once, few, many or a size class.

CDR3 DNA: TGTGCCAGCAGCCCTTCCAGGGGAACCCCTGGAAACACCATATATTTT
CDR3 protein: CASSPSRGTPGNTIYF
D gene: -
V gene: TRBV28
J gene: TRBJ1-3
clone size: -

CDR3 DNA: TGTGCCAGCACCGGGACTAGCTCCCCCCGGACGTCCTACAATGAGCAGTTCTTC
CDR3 protein: CASTGTSSPRTSYNEQFF
D gene: TRBD2
V gene: TRBV28
J gene: TRBJ2-1
clone size: -

CDR3 DNA: TGTGCCAGCAGCCGGACTAGCGGGAGATACGAGCAGTACTTC
CDR3 protein: CASSRTSGRYEQYF
D gene: TRBD2
V gene: TRBV7-9
J gene: TRBJ2-7
clone size: -

CDR3 DNA: TGTGCCAGCAGTGAGGGACAGGGGGCAGAGACCCAGTACTTC
CDR3 protein: CASSEGQGAETQYF
D gene: TRBD1
V gene: TRBV6-4
J gene: TRBJ2-5
clone size: -

CDR3 DNA: TGTGCCAGCAGTTACTCGATGGGACGCAATGAAGCTTTCTTT
CDR3 protein: CASSYSMGRNEAFF
D gene: -
V gene: TRBV6-5
J gene: TRBJ1-1
clone size: -

CDR3 DNA: TGTGCCAGCAGCTTAGAGACAGGGGACACAGATACGCAGTATTTT
CDR3 protein: CASSLETGDTDTQYF
D gene: TRBD1
V gene: TRBV5-8
J gene: TRBJ2-3
clone size: -

CDR3 DNA: TGTGCCACCAGTATATCCGGACAGGGTGACGAGACCCAGTACTTC
CDR3 protein: CATSISGQGDETQYF
D gene: TRBD1
V gene: TRBV24-1
J gene: TRBJ2-5
clone size: once

CDR3 DNA: TGTGCCAGCAGCCTCACGGTGGGGTACGAGCAGTACTTC
CDR3 protein: CASSLTVGYEQYF
D gene: -
V gene: TRBV12-3/TRBV12-4
J gene: TRBJ2-7
clone size: -

CDR3 DNA: TGTGCCAGCAGCCAAGACTTGGGTGGCGAGCAGTTCTTC
CDR3 protein: CASSQDLGGEQFF
D gene: -
V gene: TRBV14
J gene: TRBJ2-1
clone size: -

CDR3 DNA: TGTGCCAGCAGAGACGGTCCTAGCCACACCGGGGAGCTGTTTTTT
CDR3 protein: CASRDGPSHTGELFF
D gene: -
V gene: TRBV6-4
J gene: TRBJ2-2
clone size: -

CDR3 DNA: TGTGCCAGCAGTGCTCGTAGGGCTAGCGGGAGGACTATACAAGAGACCCAGTACTTC
CDR3 protein: CASSARRASGRTIQETQYF
D gene: TRBD2
V gene: TRBV6-1
J gene: TRBJ2-5
clone size: -

CDR3 DNA: TGTGCCAGCAGCTCCCGACAGGGGTCAGCCTACGAGCAGTACTTC
CDR3 protein: CASSSRQGSAYEQYF
D gene: TRBD1
V gene: TRBV7-9
J gene: TRBJ2-7
clone size: -

CDR3 DNA: TGCGCCAGCAGCCAAGATTTATGGCAGGGAGTCGCTTTCTTT
CDR3 protein: CASSQDLWQGVAFF
D gene: -
V gene: TRBV4-3
J gene: TRBJ1-1
clone size: -

CDR3 DNA: TGTGCCACTCCCTTGCCCAGCTACAATGAGCAGTTCTTC
CDR3 protein: CATPLPSYNEQFF
D gene: -
V gene: TRBV19
J gene: TRBJ2-1
clone size: -

CDR3 DNA: TGTGCCTGGAGTAGACCATCGACAGCCCTCTCCTACGAGCAGTACTTC
CDR3 protein: CAWSRPSTALSYEQYF
D gene: -
V gene: TRBV30
J gene: TRBJ2-7
clone size: -

CDR3 DNA: TGTGCCAGTAGTGGGAGGGGACAGGCGAAACCCTACGAGCAGTACTTC
CDR3 protein: CASSGRGQAKPYEQYF
D gene: -
V gene: TRBV19
J gene: TRBJ2-7
clone size: -

CDR3 DNA: TGCGCCAGCAGTTTCTCCGGGACTAGGCAGGGAGATACGCAGTATTTT
CDR3 protein: CASSFSGTRQGDTQYF
D gene: TRBD2
V gene: TRBV5-1
J gene: TRBJ2-3
clone size: -

CDR3 DNA: TGTGCCAGCAGGGGGGGACCCCGGAGCGGGGAGACCCAGTACTTC
CDR3 protein: CASRGGPRSGETQYF
D gene: -
V gene: TRBV2
J gene: TRBJ2-5
clone size: -

CDR3 DNA: TGTGCCAGCTGCCGGGACAGGGCTTACGAAAAACTGTTTTTT
CDR3 protein: CASCRDRAYEKLFF
D gene: TRBD1
V gene: TRBV28
J gene: TRBJ1-4
clone size: -

CDR3 DNA: TGTGCCACCAGCAGAGATCCGGTGGTAGCGGGGGACACCGGGGAGCTGTTTTTT
CDR3 protein: CATSRDPVVAGDTGELFF
D gene: TRBD2
V gene: TRBV15
J gene: TRBJ2-2
clone size: -

CDR3 DNA: TGCAGTGCTAGTCCCCTCCGGGAGGGGTACAATGAGCAGTTCTTC
CDR3 protein: CSASPLREGYNEQFF
D gene: TRBD2
V gene: TRBV20-1
J gene: TRBJ2-1
clone size: once

CDR3 DNA: TGCGCCAGCAGCCCAACCGGGACAGGGGACGGCTACACCTTC
CDR3 protein: CASSPTGTGDGYTF
D gene: TRBD1
V gene: TRBV5-1
J gene: TRBJ1-2
clone size: -

CDR3 DNA: TGCAGTGCTAGTTACGGGAACACCGGGGAGCTGTTTTTT
CDR3 protein: CSASYGNTGELFF
D gene: -
V gene: TRBV20-1
J gene: TRBJ2-2
clone size: -

CDR3 DNA: TGTGCCACCGGAGGAGCGGGAGTTTGGAATGAGCAGTTCTTC
CDR3 protein: CATGGAGVWNEQFF
D gene: TRBD2
V gene: TRBV24-1
J gene: TRBJ2-1
clone size: -

CDR3 DNA: TGTGCCAGCGGGGGGACTACCTACAATGAGCAGTTCTTC
CDR3 protein: CASGGTTYNEQFF
D gene: TRBD2
V gene: TRBV2
J gene: TRBJ2-1
clone size: -

CDR3 DNA: TGCGCCAGCAGCCCAACTAGCGGGACGTCCGAGCAGTACTTC
CDR3 protein: CASSPTSGTSEQYF
D gene: TRBD2
V gene: TRBV5-1
J gene: TRBJ2-7
clone size: -

CDR3 DNA: TGTGCCAGCAGCACTCCAAGAGGCAATCAGCCCCAGCATTTT
CDR3 protein: CASSTPRGNQPQHF
D gene: -
V gene: TRBV7-2
J gene: TRBJ1-5
clone size: few

CDR3 DNA: TGTGCCAGCAGGGAGAACGACTATGGCTACACCTTC
CDR3 protein: CASRENDYGYTF
D gene: -
V gene: TRBV2
J gene: TRBJ1-2
clone size: -

CDR3 DNA: TGTGCCAGCAGTTTATCGGGCGGGTACGGGCAGTACTTC
CDR3 protein: CASSLSGGYGQYF
D gene: -
V gene: TRBV27
J gene: TRBJ2-7
clone size: few

CDR3 DNA: TGTGCCAGCAGCCTAGGGGCCTCGGAGACCCAGTACTTC
CDR3 protein: CASSLGASETQYF
D gene: -
V gene: TRBV14
J gene: TRBJ2-5
clone size: -

CDR3 DNA: TGTGCCAGTAGTATAGTCCAGGGGGCAAACACCGGGGAGCTGTTTTTT
CDR3 protein: CASSIVQGANTGELFF
D gene: TRBD1
V gene: TRBV19
J gene: TRBJ2-2
clone size: few

CDR3 DNA: TGTGCCAGCAGTTTAAACAGGGGCTTGTCCGGAAACACCATATATTTT
CDR3 protein: CASSLNRGLSGNTIYF
D gene: TRBD1
V gene: TRBV28
J gene: TRBJ1-3
clone size: -

CDR3 DNA: TGTGCCAGCAGCTTAGGCAGGGACAGGGGCCACGAGCAGTACTTC
CDR3 protein: CASSLGRDRGHEQYF
D gene: TRBD1
V gene: TRBV7-9
J gene: TRBJ2-7
clone size: -

CDR3 DNA: TGTGCCAGCAGTTACCCTGATAACACCGGGGAGCTGTTTTTT
CDR3 protein: CASSYPDNTGELFF
D gene: -
V gene: TRBV6-2/TRBV6-3
J gene: TRBJ2-2
clone size: -

CDR3 DNA: TGTGCCAGCAGTTCAGGGGGAGGGAATGAGCAGTTCTTC
CDR3 protein: CASSSGGGNEQFF
D gene: -
V gene: TRBV2
J gene: TRBJ2-1
clone size: -

CDR3 DNA: TGTGCCAGCAGAGAGGGGGGGATTCGTGAAGCTTTCTTT
CDR3 protein: CASREGGIREAFF
D gene: -
V gene: TRBV2
J gene: TRBJ1-1
clone size: -

CDR3 DNA: TGTGCCAGCTCACCAGGGAATTCACCCCTCCACTTT
CDR3 protein: CASSPGNSPLHF
D gene: -
V gene: TRBV18
J gene: TRBJ1-6
clone size: -